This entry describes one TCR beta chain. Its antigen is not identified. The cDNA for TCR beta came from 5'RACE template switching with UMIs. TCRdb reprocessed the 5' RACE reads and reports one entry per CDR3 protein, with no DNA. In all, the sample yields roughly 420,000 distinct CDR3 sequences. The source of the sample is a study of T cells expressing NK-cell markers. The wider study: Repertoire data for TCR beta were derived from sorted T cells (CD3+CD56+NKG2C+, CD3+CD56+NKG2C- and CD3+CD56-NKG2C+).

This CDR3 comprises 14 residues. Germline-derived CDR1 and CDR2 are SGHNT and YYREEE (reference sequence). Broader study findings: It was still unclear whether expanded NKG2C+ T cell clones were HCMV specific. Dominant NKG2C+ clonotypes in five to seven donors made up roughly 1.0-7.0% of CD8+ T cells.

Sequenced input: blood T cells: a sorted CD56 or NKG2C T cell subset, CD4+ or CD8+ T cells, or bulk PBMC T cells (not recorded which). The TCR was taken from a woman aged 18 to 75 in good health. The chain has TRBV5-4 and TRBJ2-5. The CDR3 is CASSLVPLGETQYF. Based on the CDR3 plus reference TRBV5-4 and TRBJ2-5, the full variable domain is ETGVTQSPTHLIKTRGQQVTLRCSSQSGHNTVSWYQQALGQGPQFIFQYYREEENGRGNFPPRFSGLQFPNYSSELNVNALELDDSALYLCASSLVPLGETQYFGPGTRLLVL.